These 13 T cell receptor beta chains were sequenced from one sample in a study of blood T cell repertoires in COVID-19. Profiled with immunoSEQ multiplex PCR; TCRdb holds only in-frame clones, not every one. Of roughly 250,000 clones listed, approximately 82% were seen once; the top ten hold roughly 9.4%. The material sequenced was peripheral blood. Every receptor here comes from a man in his forties with active or convalescent COVID-19.

The chain uses TRBV9 and TRBJ2-5; 9 bases align to TRBD2. The CDR3 has 16 residues. Trimming cost V 1 base and J 4 bases; bases outside gene matches: 8. The germline V gene has CDR1 SGDLS and CDR2 YYNGEE. The CDR3 region is CASSVSGLASGETQYF. The CDR3 region has the DNA TGTGCCAGCAGCGTATCGGGACTAGCAAGTGGAGAGACCCAGTACTTC.

This clone was seen a single time. This sequence joins TRBV10-3 and TRBJ1-5, with D perhaps matching TRBD1 (6 bases). Germline-derived CDR1 and CDR2 are ENHRY and SYGVKD. The germline V and J ends were trimmed by 4 bases and 0 bases, with 10 bases remaining between them. CDR3 length: 15 amino acids. This CDR3 reads CAISAGADSNQPQHF. CDR3 coding DNA: TGTGCCATCAGTGCAGGGGCAGATAGCAATCAGCCCCAGCATTTT.

CDR3 nucleotides: TGTGCCACCCTACCCGGGACAGGGGCCAGTTCACCCCTCCACTTT. Its protein product is CATLPGTGASSPLHF. This chain uses TRBV6-5 with TRBJ1-6, with 10 nucleotides matching TRBD1. The CDR3 sequence is 15 residues long. V was clipped by 10 bases and J by 9 bases; unmatched bases: 12. Per germline, CDR1 MNHEY and CDR2 SVGAGI.

This chain uses TRBV11-2 with TRBJ1-2; 7 nucleotides line up with TRBD1. This CDR3 has 19 residues. Germline-derived CDR1 and CDR2 are SGHAT and FQNNGV. V dropped 6 bases and J dropped 4; count of bases not matched to a gene: 23. Here the CDR3 reads CASSANTRVTGAGGYGYTF. CDR3 sequence (DNA): TGTGCCAGCAGTGCAAATACTAGGGTTACAGGGGCTGGCGGCTATGGCTACACCTTC.

The chain links TRBV10-2 to TRBJ1-5; no definite D call. The CDR3 length is 15 residues. Trimming left V 3 bases short and J 5 bases short, with 14 bases between. In germline, CDR1 is WSHSY, CDR2 SAAADI. The CDR3 DNA follows: TGCGCCAGCAGTGATTTCGGAGTTCAGTATCAGCCCCAGCATTTT. It codes for CASSDFGVQYQPQHF.

The chain joins TRBV19 to TRBJ1-5; no clear D. Trimming took 3 bases from V and 1 from J, leaving 10 bases between them. The CDR3 runs to 15 residues. CDR1 is LNHDA and CDR2 is SQIVND in the germline V gene (reference sequence). CDR3 in amino acids: CASSMNPGSNQPQHF. The CDR3 DNA sequence: TGTGCCAGTAGTATGAACCCGGGAAGCAATCAGCCCCAGCATTTT.

The rearrangement uses TRBV7-2 and TRBJ2-7; 7 nucleotides line up with TRBD1. After removal of 0 bases from V and 2 bases from J, the junction contained 4 bases not matched to a gene. This CDR3 is built from 15 residues. Germline V gene sequence: CDR1 SGHTA, CDR2 FQGNSA. The CDR3 coding sequence is TGTGCCAGCAGCTTAGCGGGACAGCCACCCTACGAGCAGTACTTC. Translated: CASSLAGQPPYEQYF. The full variable domain, its missing parts supplied by reference TRBV7-2 and TRBJ2-7, is GAGVSQSPSNKVTEKGKDVELRCDPISGHTALYWYRQSLGQGLEFLIYFQGNSAPDKSGLPSDRFSAERTGGSVSTLTIQRTQQEDSAVYLCASSLAGQPPYEQYFGPGTRLTVT.

V gene TRBV5-5 combines with J gene TRBJ1-5, with 7 bases aligning to TRBD1. Germline assignment: CDR1 SGHKS and CDR2 YYEKEE (reference sequence). Germline trimming cut 2 bases from V and 0 bases from J; bases unmatched to any gene: 2. This CDR3 is built from 15 residues. This CDR3 reads CASSFWDSSNQPQHF. The CDR3 region has the DNA TGTGCCAGCAGCTTTTGGGACAGTAGCAATCAGCCCCAGCATTTT.

The V and J genes are TRBV7-2 and TRBJ2-7; the match to TRBD1 covers 8 bases. Germline V gene lookup returns CDR1 SGHTA and CDR2 FQGNSA. The ends lost 1 base at V and 5 bases at J; junction bases unmatched: 10. This CDR3 spans 16 amino acids. The CDR3 DNA sequence: TGTGCCAGCAGCTTAGGGTACTGGACAGGGTCTGACGAGCAGTACTTC. Protein product: CASSLGYWTGSDEQYF.

The chain couples TRBV6-5 to TRBJ2-2; D is unclear. The CDR3 is made up of 11 amino acids. Germline CDR1 reads MNHEY; CDR2 reads SVGAGI. With 11 bases removed from V and 13 bases from J, the gap between germline ends came to 17 bases. For the CDR3, the DNA is TGTGCCTCAGGCAGCAGCTTGGGGCTGTTTTTT. Its protein is CASGSSLGLFF.

The genes are TRBV4-1 and TRBJ2-5; maybe TRBD2 (5 bases). CDR3 length equals 13 residues. CDR1 is MGHRA and CDR2 is YSYEKL in the germline V gene. The V and J ends lost 3 bases and 5 bases respectively, with 10 bases between them. The CDR3 DNA follows: TGCGCCAGCAGCCAGAGACGGAGGGAGACCCAGTACTTC. Translation gives CASSQRRRETQYF.

J is TRBJ2-3 and V is TRBV5-1, with a tentative D call TRBD2 (6 bases). V shed 6 bases and J shed 3 bases, with 17 bases lying between them. Per the germline V gene, CDR1 is SGHRS and CDR2 is YFSETQ. The CDR3 is 15 amino acids. The CDR3, as DNA: TGCGCCAGCATCCGGGGGTCGTCCTTGACAGATACGCAGTATTTT. It specifies CASIRGSSLTDTQYF.

This sequence joins TRBV5-1 and TRBJ1-6; 11 bases map to TRBD1. The CDR3 has 17 residues. The germline CDR1 and CDR2 sequences are SGHRS and YFSETQ. V lost 4 bases, J lost 10 bases, and 13 bases stayed unmatched. CDR3 sequence: CASSRGQGGLSDSPLHF. The CDR3 DNA follows: TGCGCCAGCAGCAGGGGACAGGGGGGATTATCTGACTCACCCCTCCACTTT.